The 20 T cell receptor beta chains below were found in one sample sequenced in a study of Graves' ophthalmopathy and Graves' hyperthyroidism listed by TCRdb under 2018. The instrument given in TCRdb is Illumina HiSeq 2000. TCR beta CDR3 regions were amplified from RNA transcripts for repertoire sequencing. The first round was an RT-PCR using HTBI primers with the Qiagen OneStep RT-PCR kit, and this first round was followed by a second-round multiplex PCR, then size selection and purification. The public reads were quality trimmed at Q25 with fastp and then assembled into clones with MiXCR by TCRdb, keeping productive beta chains. A single entry per CDR3 protein holds the most common genes and DNA from its merged rows. For this sample there are 150,000 to 200,000 distinct CDR3 sequences; roughly two fifths appear just once. The top ten constitute 8% to 10% of the sample. Source material: peripheral blood. These receptors were obtained from a man aged 25 to 45 with Graves' ophthalmopathy. Donor details come from another sample of the same person, matched by shared clones.

This clonotype was detected many times. This sequence joins TRBV28 and TRBJ1-5, with D tentatively TRBD1 (6 bases). Germline V lookup: CDR1 MDHEN, CDR2 SYDVKM. The CDR3 runs to 15 residues. Trimming removed 5 bases from V and 4 bases from J, with 15 bases in between. The CDR3 reads CASSLQGSGNQPQHF. CDR3 coding DNA: TGTGCCAGCAGTCTACAGGGATCGGGAAATCAGCCCCAGCATTTT.

This chain uses TRBV15 with TRBJ1-2; 8 nucleotides match TRBD1. Germline V gene data show CDR1 as LNHNV and CDR2 as YYDKDF (reference sequence). This CDR3 comprises 14 residues. J was trimmed by 3 bases and V by 5 bases; bases with no gene match: 5. As DNA, the CDR3 is TGTGCCACCAGCTCTGGACAGGGATACTATGGCTACACCTTC. Its translation: CATSSGQGYYGYTF.

The chain carries TRBV12-3 or TRBV12-4 and TRBJ1-5; 9 bases align to TRBD1. The junction had 16 bases not matched to a gene; V was cut back by 6 bases and J by 7 bases. The CDR3 runs to 17 residues. The DNA for the CDR3 is TGTGCCAGCAGGACCGGGACAGGGCCGGTTGGATGGCAGCCCCAGCATTTT. Translated: CASRTGTGPVGWQPQHF.

The chain's CDR3 is CASIRGSSYEQYF. CDR3 DNA sequence: TGTGCCAGCATTCGCGGGAGCTCCTACGAGCAGTACTTC. The chain joins TRBV2 to TRBJ2-7; 7 nucleotides align to TRBD2. Germline CDR1 is SNHLY and CDR2 is FYNNEI. Unmatched junction bases numbered 3, after V lost 7 bases and J lost 0 bases. The CDR3 consists of 13 residues. The whole variable domain, remainder taken from reference TRBV2 and TRBJ2-7, is EPEVTQTPSHQVTQMGQEVILRCVPISNHLYFYWYRQILGQKVEFLVSFYNNEISEKSEIFDDQFSVERPDGSNFTLKIRSTKLEDSAMYFCASIRGSSYEQYFGPGTRLTVT.

This chain joins TRBV7-9 and TRBJ1-1; D uncertain. The CDR3 spans 15 residues. Germline V gene sequence: CDR1 SEHNR, CDR2 FQNEAQ (reference sequence). The V end was cut by 1 base, the J end by 0 bases, with 9 bases between. The CDR3 loop is CASSLGPGVNTEAFF. CDR3 bases: TGTGCCAGCAGCTTAGGGCCGGGAGTGAACACTGAAGCTTTCTTT.

At least ten counts were recorded for this clonotype. At one end the junction does not follow the germline gene, possibly because of a read error. The chain carries TRBV28 and TRBJ2-2; 7 bases agree with TRBD2. CDR3 size: 18 residues. The germline V gene encodes CDR1 MDHEN and CDR2 SYDVKM. The CDR3 sequence: CACSSPSVASGGTGELFF. The CDR3 DNA reads TGTGCCTGCAGTTCCCCCTCGGTGGCTAGCGGAGGCACCGGGGAGCTGTTTTTT.

The sample holds many counts of this clonotype. The chain recombines TRBV12-3 or TRBV12-4 with TRBJ2-2, with D tentatively TRBD2 (6 bases). Trimming cost V 7 bases and J 2 bases, with 17 bases left between them. The CDR3 runs 16 residues. CDR3 DNA sequence: TGTGCCAGCACTCCCCGCGGAGGGTTTAACACCGGGGAGCTGTTTTTT. This gives the protein CASTPRGGFNTGELFF.

The sample holds a few counts of this clonotype. The V and J genes are TRBV28 and TRBJ1-1, with D maybe TRBD1 (5 bases). The ends were cut back, 7 bases at V and 1 base at J, with 13 bases in the middle. The CDR3 totals 14 residues. Per germline, CDR1 MDHEN and CDR2 SYDVKM. In nucleotides, the CDR3 is TGTGCCAGCATTTTTAGCGGGGCGAACACTGAAGCTTTCTTT. Amino acid sequence: CASIFSGANTEAFF.

The chain employs TRBV6-2 or TRBV6-3 and TRBJ2-2; D may be TRBD2 (6 bases). V was shortened by 7 bases and J by 7 bases, with 16 bases between the two germline ends. There are 14 residues in the CDR3. Germline V lookup: CDR1 MNHEY, CDR2 SVGEGT. CDR3 in amino acids: CASTPGASVGELFF. The CDR3 DNA reads as TGTGCCAGCACCCCTGGGGCTAGCGTCGGGGAGCTGTTTTTT.

The J gene is TRBJ1-5, the V gene TRBV6-4, with 12 bases that match TRBD1. Germline CDR1 and CDR2: MRHNA and SNTAGT. This CDR3 has 17 residues. The junction had 11 bases not matched to a gene; V was cut back by 5 bases and J by 6 bases. The CDR3 DNA sequence: TGTGCCAGCAGTAACCGGGACAGGGGGCTTCTAAGTCAGCCCCAGCATTTT. Protein product: CASSNRDRGLLSQPQHF.

This clonotype has a count of ten or more. The chain joins TRBV27 to TRBJ2-7; D is unclear. From germline, CDR1 is MNHEY and CDR2 SMNVEV (reference sequence). V was clipped by 6 bases and J by 0 bases, with 12 bases between them. The CDR3 contains 14 residues. DNA of the CDR3: TGTGCCAGCAGGGTGCGGTGGAGCTCCTACGAGCAGTACTTC. Encoded protein: CASRVRWSSYEQYF.

The chain carries TRBV12-3 or TRBV12-4 and TRBJ1-1; D is ambiguous. The CDR3 is 13 residues long. V was cut by 5 bases and J by 0 bases, with 7 bases left in between. The CDR3 is CASSLTMNTEAFF. Here the CDR3 DNA reads TGTGCCAGCAGTCTCACCATGAACACTGAAGCTTTCTTT.

This clonotype was seen at least ten times. This chain connects TRBV6-5 to TRBJ2-7; D uncertain. V lost 4 bases and J 5 bases, leaving 15 bases between the germline ends. Germline V lookup: CDR1 MNHEY, CDR2 SVGAGI. The CDR3 is 14 amino acids. The CDR3, as DNA: TGTGCCAGCAGTTTTCGAAGGAGTAGGGACGAGCAGTACTTC. The encoded protein is CASSFRRSRDEQYF.

This clonotype was counted many times. This chain connects TRBV12-3 or TRBV12-4 to TRBJ1-1; D ambiguous. The CDR3 has 15 amino acids. The V and J ends lost 5 bases and 4 bases respectively, with 17 bases between them. The CDR3 DNA reads as TGTGCCAGCAGTCCACAGAGCCGAACGAGCACTGAAGCTTTCTTT. Protein sequence: CASSPQSRTSTEAFF.

This clonotype was counted at least ten times. The chain carries TRBV7-3 and TRBJ2-5; D is possibly TRBD1 (6 bases). The germline gives CDR1 SGHTA, CDR2 FQGTGA. V was pared by 3 bases and J by 4 bases, with 9 bases between. This CDR3 has 13 amino acids. The CDR3 protein is CASSFGQSETQYF. DNA of the CDR3: TGTGCCAGCAGCTTTGGACAGTCAGAGACCCAGTACTTC. Supplemented by reference TRBV7-3 and TRBJ2-5, the full variable domain reads GAGVSQTPSNKVTEKGKYVELRCDPISGHTALYWYRQSLGQGPEFLIYFQGTGAADDSGLPNDRFFAVRPEGSVSTLKIQRTERGDSAVYLCASSFGQSETQYFGPGTRLLVL.

This clonotype was counted at least ten times. V gene TRBV30 combines with J gene TRBJ2-6; D gene unclear. The CDR3 sequence is 13 residues long. CDR1 and CDR2 from the germline V gene are GTSNPN and SVGIG (reference sequence). Trimming removed 4 bases from V and 4 bases from J, with 8 bases in between. CDR3 sequence: CAWNRWGANVLTF. In nucleotides, the CDR3 is TGTGCCTGGAATAGATGGGGGGCCAACGTCCTGACTTTC.

The chain uses TRBV11-1 and TRBJ1-5; no reliable D call. Germline V gene data show CDR1 as SGHAT and CDR2 as FQDESV (reference sequence). V lost 5 bases and J 1 base, leaving 18 bases between the germline ends. The CDR3 spans 17 residues. CDR3: CASSPPRGTDSNQPQHF. The DNA of the CDR3 is TGTGCCAGCAGCCCCCCGCGGGGAACGGACAGCAATCAGCCCCAGCATTTT.

The table lists this clonotype with many counts. This sequence joins TRBV7-8 and TRBJ2-7, with TRBD2 matching over 7 bases. The germline V gene has CDR1 SGHVS and CDR2 FQNEAQ. The CDR3 totals 14 residues. Trimming at V came to 5 bases and at J to 3 bases, leaving 7 bases not matched to a gene. The CDR3 DNA reads TGTGCCAGCAGCGTCCCCGGGACTAACTACGAGCAGTACTTC. Its translation is CASSVPGTNYEQYF.

This sequence joins TRBV6-1 and TRBJ2-7, with D possibly TRBD1 on 6 matching bases. The CDR3 loop spans 15 amino acids. Germline values: CDR1 MNHNS, CDR2 SASEGT. Trimming removed 5 bases at V and 2 bases at J, with 16 bases between. In DNA form, the CDR3 reads TGTGCCAGCAGTCCTACAGCAGGGGATACCTACGAGCAGTACTTC. Translated: CASSPTAGDTYEQYF.

There are many counts of this clonotype. The J gene is TRBJ2-7, the V gene TRBV9, with 11 bases lining up with TRBD2. The CDR3 totals 16 residues. Trimming took 3 bases from V and 7 from J; bases not matched to a gene: 12. Germline CDR1 and CDR2: SGDLS and YYNGEE. CDR3 in DNA: TGTGCCAGCAGCGCAACGACTAGCGGGACGTCCGGGGAGCAGTACTTC. It specifies CASSATTSGTSGEQYF. Full variable domain (outside the CDR3, taken from reference TRBV9 and TRBJ2-7): DSGVTQTPKHLITATGQRVTLRCSPRSGDLSVYWYQQSLDQGLQFLIQYYNGEERAKGNILERFSAQQFPDLHSELNLSSLELGDSALYFCASSATTSGTSGEQYFGPGTRLTVT.